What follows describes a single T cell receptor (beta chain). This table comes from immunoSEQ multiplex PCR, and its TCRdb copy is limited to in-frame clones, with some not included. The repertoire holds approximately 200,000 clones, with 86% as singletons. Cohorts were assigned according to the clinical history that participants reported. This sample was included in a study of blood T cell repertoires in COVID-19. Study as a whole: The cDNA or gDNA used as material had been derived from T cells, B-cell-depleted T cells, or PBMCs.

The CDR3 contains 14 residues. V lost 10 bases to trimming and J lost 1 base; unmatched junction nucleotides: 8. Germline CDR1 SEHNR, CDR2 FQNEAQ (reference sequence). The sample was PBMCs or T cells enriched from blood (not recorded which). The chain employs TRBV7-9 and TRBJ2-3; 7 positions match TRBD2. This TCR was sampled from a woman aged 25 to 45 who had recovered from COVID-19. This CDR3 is CAIPWGGRTDTQYF. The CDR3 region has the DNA TGTGCCATCCCGTGGGGGGGACGCACAGATACGCAGTATTTT.